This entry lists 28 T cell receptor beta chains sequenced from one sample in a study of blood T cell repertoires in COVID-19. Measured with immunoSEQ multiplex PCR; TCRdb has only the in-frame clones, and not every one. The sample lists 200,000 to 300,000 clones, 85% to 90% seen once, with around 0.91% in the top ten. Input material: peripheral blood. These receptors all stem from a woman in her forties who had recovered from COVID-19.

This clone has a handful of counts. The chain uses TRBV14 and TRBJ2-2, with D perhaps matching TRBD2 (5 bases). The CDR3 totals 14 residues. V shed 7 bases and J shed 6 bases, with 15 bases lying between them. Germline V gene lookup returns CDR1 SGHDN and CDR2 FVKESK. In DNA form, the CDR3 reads TGTGCCAGCAAAGGACTTTCTTGGGCCGGGGAGCTGTTTTTT. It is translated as CASKGLSWAGELFF.

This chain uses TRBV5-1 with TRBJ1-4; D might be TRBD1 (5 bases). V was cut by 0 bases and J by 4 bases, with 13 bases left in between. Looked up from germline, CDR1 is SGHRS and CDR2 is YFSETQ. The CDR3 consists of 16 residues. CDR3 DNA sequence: TGCGCCAGCAGCTTGGGATGGGGCAGCAGTAATGAAAAACTGTTTTTT. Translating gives CASSLGWGSSNEKLFF.

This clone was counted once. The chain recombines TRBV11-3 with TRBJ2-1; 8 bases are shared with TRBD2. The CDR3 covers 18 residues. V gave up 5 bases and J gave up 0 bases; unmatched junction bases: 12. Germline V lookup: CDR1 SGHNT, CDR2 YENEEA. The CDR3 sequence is CASSPRGREASSYNEQFF. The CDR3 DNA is TGTGCCAGCAGCCCCCGAGGGCGGGAGGCTAGCTCCTACAATGAGCAGTTCTTC.

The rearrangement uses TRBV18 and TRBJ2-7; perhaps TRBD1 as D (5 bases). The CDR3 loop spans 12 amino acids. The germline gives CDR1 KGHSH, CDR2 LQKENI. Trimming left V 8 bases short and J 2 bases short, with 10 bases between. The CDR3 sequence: CASADIPYEQYF. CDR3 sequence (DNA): TGTGCCAGCGCGGACATTCCCTACGAGCAGTACTTC. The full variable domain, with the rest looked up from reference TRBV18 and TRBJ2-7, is NAGVMQNPRHLVRRRGQEARLRCSPMKGHSHVYWYRQLPEEGLKFMVYLQKENIIDESGMPKERFSAEFPKEGPSILRIQQVVRGDSAAYFCASADIPYEQYFGPGTRLTVT.

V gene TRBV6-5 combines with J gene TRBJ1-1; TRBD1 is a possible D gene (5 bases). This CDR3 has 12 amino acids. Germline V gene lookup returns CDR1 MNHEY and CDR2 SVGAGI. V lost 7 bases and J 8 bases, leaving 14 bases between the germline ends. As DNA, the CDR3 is TGTGCCAGCAAATACTGGGGGGGAGAAGCTTTCTTT. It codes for CASKYWGGEAFF.

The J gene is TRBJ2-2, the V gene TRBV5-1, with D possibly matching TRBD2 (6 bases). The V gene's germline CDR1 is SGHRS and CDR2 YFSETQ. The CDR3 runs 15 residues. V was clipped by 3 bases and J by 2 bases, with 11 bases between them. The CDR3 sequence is CASSSGLPNTGELFF. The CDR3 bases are TGCGCCAGCAGCTCCGGACTACCCAACACCGGGGAGCTGTTTTTT.

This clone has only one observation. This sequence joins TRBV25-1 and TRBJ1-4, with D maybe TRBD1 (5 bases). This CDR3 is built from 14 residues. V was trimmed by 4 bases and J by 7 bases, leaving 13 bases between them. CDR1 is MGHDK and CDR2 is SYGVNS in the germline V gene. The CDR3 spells CASSAAGGIEKLFF. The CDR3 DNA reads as TGTGCCAGCAGTGCCGCCGGGGGGATTGAAAAACTGTTTTTT.

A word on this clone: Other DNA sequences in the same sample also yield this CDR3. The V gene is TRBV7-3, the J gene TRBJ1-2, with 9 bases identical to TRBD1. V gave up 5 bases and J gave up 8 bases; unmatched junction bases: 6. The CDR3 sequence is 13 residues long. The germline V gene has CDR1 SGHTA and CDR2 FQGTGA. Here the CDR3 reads CASSLLTGGGYTF. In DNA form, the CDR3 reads TGTGCCAGCAGCCTCCTGACAGGGGGGGGCTACACCTTC.

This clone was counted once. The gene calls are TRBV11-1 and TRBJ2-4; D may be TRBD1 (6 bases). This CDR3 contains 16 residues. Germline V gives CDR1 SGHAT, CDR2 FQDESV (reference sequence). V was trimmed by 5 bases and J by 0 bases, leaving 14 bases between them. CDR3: CASSPVDRLAKNIQYF. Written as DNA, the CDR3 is TGTGCCAGCAGCCCGGTGGACAGACTAGCCAAAAACATTCAGTACTTC.

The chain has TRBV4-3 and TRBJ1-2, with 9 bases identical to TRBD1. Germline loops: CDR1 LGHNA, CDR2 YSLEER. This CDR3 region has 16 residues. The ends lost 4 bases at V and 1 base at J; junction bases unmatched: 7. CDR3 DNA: TGCGCCAGCAGCCCTGGGACAGGGACCTATAACTATGGCTACACCTTC. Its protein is CASSPGTGTYNYGYTF.

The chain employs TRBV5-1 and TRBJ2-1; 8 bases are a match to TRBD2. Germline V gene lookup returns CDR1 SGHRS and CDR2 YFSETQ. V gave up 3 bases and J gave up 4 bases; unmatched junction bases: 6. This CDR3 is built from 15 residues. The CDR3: CASSSSGGRYNEQFF. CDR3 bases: TGCGCCAGCAGCTCCAGCGGGGGCCGGTACAATGAGCAGTTCTTC.

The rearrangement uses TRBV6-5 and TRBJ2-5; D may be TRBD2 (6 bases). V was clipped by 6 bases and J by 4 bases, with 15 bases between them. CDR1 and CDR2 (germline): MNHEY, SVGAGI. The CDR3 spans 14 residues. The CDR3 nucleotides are TGTGCCAGCAGACGCGGGGTGGGGGGAGAGACCCAGTACTTC. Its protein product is CASRRGVGGETQYF.

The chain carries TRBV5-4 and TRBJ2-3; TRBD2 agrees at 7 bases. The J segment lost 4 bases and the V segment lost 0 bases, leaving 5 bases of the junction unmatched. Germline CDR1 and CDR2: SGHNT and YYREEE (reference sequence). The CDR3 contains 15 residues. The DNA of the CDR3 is TGTGCCAGCAGCTTGGCCGCACTAGCGCCAGATACGCAGTATTTT. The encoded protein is CASSLAALAPDTQYF.

The chain's CDR3 is CASSQEIGLRVDEQFF. The CDR3, as DNA: TGCGCCAGCAGCCAAGAAATTGGGCTCAGAGTAGATGAGCAGTTCTTC. V gene TRBV4-1 combines with J gene TRBJ2-1; D unclear. Germline V gene data show CDR1 as MGHRA and CDR2 as YSYEKL. Trimming took off 0 bases at V and 8 bases at J, with 17 bases between the two ends. The CDR3 is made up of 16 amino acids.

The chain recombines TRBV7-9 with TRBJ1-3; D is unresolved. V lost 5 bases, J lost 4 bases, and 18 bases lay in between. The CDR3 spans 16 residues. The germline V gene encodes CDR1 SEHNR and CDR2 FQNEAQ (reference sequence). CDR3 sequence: CASSHNSGPRGNTIYF. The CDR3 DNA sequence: TGTGCCAGCAGCCACAACTCAGGCCCCCGGGGAAACACCATATATTTT.

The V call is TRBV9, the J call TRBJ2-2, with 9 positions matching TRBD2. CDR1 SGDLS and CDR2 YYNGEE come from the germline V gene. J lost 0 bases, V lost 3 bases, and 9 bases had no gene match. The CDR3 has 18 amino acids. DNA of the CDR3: TGTGCCAGCAGCGCCCGGGGGGCGGGAGGGGCGAACACCGGGGAGCTGTTTTTT. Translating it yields CASSARGAGGANTGELFF.

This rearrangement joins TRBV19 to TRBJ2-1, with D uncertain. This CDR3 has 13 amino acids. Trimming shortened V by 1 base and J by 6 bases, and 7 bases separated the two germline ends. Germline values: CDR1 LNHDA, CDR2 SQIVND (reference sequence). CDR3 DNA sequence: TGTGCCAGTAGTATAGGGCCTAGCAATGAGCAGTTCTTC. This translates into CASSIGPSNEQFF. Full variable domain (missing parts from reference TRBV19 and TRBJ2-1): DGGITQSPKYLFRKEGQNVTLSCEQNLNHDAMYWYRQDPGQGLRLIYYSQIVNDFQKGDIAEGYSVSREKKESFPLTVTSAQKNPTAFYLCASSIGPSNEQFFGPGTRLTVL.

Here the CDR3 reads CASSLDAGLNTGELFF. For the CDR3, the DNA is TGTGCCAGCAGCTTAGACGCGGGACTGAACACCGGGGAGCTGTTTTTT. The rearrangement uses TRBV11-1 and TRBJ2-2, with a weak D call TRBD2 (6 bases). The CDR3 consists of 16 residues. Germline V gene lookup returns CDR1 SGHAT and CDR2 FQDESV (reference sequence). V was pared by 1 base and J by 1 base, with 10 bases between.

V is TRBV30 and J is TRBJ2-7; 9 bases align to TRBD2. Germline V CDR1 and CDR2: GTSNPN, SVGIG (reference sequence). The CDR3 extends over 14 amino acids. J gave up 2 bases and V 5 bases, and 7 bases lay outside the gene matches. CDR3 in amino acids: CAWGPRGRAYEQYF. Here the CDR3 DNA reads TGTGCCTGGGGCCCCCGCGGGAGGGCCTACGAGCAGTACTTC.

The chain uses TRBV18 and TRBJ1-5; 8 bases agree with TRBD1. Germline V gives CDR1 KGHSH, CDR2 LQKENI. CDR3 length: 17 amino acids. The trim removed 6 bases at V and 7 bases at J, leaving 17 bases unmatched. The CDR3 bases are TGTGCCAGCTCTCCAAGGGACAGGTCGGTGGTTTGGCAGCCCCAGCATTTT. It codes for CASSPRDRSVVWQPQHF. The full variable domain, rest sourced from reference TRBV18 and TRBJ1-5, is NAGVMQNPRHLVRRRGQEARLRCSPMKGHSHVYWYRQLPEEGLKFMVYLQKENIIDESGMPKERFSAEFPKEGPSILRIQQVVRGDSAAYFCASSPRDRSVVWQPQHFGDGTRLSIL.

The CDR3 spells CASSMLGGQSDTQYF. In DNA form, the CDR3 reads TGTGCCAGTAGTATGTTGGGGGGGCAGTCAGATACGCAGTATTTT. V gene TRBV19 combines with J gene TRBJ2-3; D possibly corresponds to TRBD2 (7 bases). The CDR3 is 15 amino acids. Germline CDR1 LNHDA, CDR2 SQIVND (reference sequence). Trimming removed 3 bases at V and 4 bases at J, with 14 bases between.

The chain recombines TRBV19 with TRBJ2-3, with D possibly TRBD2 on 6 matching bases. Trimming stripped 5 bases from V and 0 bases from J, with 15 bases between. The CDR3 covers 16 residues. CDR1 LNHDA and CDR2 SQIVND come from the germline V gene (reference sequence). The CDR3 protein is CASSPLGGSSTDTQYF. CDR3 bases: TGTGCCAGTAGTCCCCTCGGGGGATCCAGCACAGATACGCAGTATTTT.

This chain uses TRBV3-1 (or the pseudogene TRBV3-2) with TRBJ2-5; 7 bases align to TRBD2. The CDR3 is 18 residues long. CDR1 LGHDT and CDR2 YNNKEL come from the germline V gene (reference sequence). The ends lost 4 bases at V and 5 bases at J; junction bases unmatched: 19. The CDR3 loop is CASSLGGRAGSGWETQYF. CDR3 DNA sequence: TGTGCCAGCAGCCTCGGGGGGAGGGCGGGAAGTGGTTGGGAGACCCAGTACTTC.

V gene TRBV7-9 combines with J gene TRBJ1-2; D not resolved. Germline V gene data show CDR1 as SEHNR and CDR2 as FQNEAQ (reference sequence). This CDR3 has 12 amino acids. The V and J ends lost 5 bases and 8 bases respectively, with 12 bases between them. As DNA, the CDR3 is TGTGCCAGCAGCCACGGAGGTTGGGGCTACACCTTC. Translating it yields CASSHGGWGYTF.

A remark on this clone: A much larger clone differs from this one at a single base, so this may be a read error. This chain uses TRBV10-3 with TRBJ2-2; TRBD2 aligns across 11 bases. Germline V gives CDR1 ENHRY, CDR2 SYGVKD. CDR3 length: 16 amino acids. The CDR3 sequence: CAISGSGRANTEELFF. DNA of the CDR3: TGTGCCATCAGTGGTAGCGGGAGGGCCAACACCGAGGAGCTGTTTTTT.

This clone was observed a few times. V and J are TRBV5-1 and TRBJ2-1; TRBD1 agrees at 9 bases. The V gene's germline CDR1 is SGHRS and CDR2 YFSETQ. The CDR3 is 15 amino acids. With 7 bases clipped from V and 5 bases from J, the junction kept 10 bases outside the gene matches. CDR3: CASQVTGTGNNEQFF. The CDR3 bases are TGCGCCAGCCAAGTTACCGGGACAGGGAACAATGAGCAGTTCTTC.

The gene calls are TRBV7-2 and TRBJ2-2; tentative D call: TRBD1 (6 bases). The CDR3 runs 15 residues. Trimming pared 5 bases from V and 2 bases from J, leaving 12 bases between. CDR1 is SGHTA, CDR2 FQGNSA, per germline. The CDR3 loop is CASSPTGYNTGELFF. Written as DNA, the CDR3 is TGTGCCAGCAGCCCAACAGGGTACAACACCGGGGAGCTGTTTTTT.

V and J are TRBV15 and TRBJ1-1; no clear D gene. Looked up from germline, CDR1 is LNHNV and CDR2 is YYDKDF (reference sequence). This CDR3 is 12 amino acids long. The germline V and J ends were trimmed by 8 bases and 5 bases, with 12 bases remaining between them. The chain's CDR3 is CATSLRGTEAFF. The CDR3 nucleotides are TGTGCCACCTCCCTGCGGGGAACTGAAGCTTTCTTT.